The rows below give T cell receptor beta chains drawn from one sample of a study of blood T cell repertoires in COVID-19. Only in-frame clones appear in the TCRdb table, and some are missing; sequencing was by immunoSEQ multiplex PCR. The table lists 150,000 to 200,000 clones, roughly 87% of them singletons. Sequenced sample: peripheral blood. These receptors came from a human donor in a cohort sampled during active COVID-19. Each CDR3 is given with its conserved first and last residue. Fields, in order: J gene, V gene, D gene, clone size, CDR3 length, CDR3 protein, CDR3 DNA. The D gene is left open where the match is weak. Clone size is shown for a subset of rows, as once, few, many or a class of expanded clone.

J: TRBJ2-3
V: TRBV3-1/TRBV3-2
D: -
size: -
length: 20
CDR3: CASSQGVGPRTLASTDTQYF
DNA: TGTGCCAGCAGCCAAGGGGTGGGCCCTAGGACTTTGGCTTCCACAGATACGCAGTATTTT

J: TRBJ2-6
V: TRBV14
D: -
size: -
length: 17
CDR3: CASSPGMWGVGANVLTF
DNA: TGTGCCAGCAGCCCAGGCATGTGGGGCGTTGGGGCCAACGTCCTGACTTTC

J: TRBJ1-2
V: TRBV6-6
D: TRBD1
size: -
length: 15
CDR3: CASSPHLDRGGGYTF
DNA: TGTGCCAGCAGTCCTCATTTGGACAGGGGAGGGGGCTACACCTTC

J: TRBJ2-7
V: TRBV2
D: -
size: -
length: 13
CDR3: CASRVTSSHEQYF
DNA: TGTGCCAGCAGGGTGACTAGTTCCCACGAGCAGTACTTC

J: TRBJ1-1
V: TRBV7-9
D: -
size: -
length: 13
CDR3: CASSSGQHTEAFF
DNA: TGTGCCAGCAGCTCAGGACAGCACACTGAAGCTTTCTTT

J: TRBJ1-1
V: TRBV5-1
D: -
size: once
length: 15
CDR3: CASARDPPPDTEAFF
DNA: TGCGCCAGTGCTCGGGATCCCCCTCCGGACACTGAAGCTTTCTTT

J: TRBJ1-2
V: TRBV6-5
D: TRBD1
size: -
length: 13
CDR3: CASSRTGTYGYTF
DNA: TGTGCCAGCAGTCGGACAGGAACCTATGGCTACACCTTC

J: TRBJ1-5
V: TRBV19
D: -
size: -
length: 15
CDR3: CASPFPRRVNQPQHF
DNA: TGTGCCAGTCCCTTTCCCCGACGGGTCAATCAGCCCCAGCATTTT

J: TRBJ2-1
V: TRBV28
D: TRBD1
size: few
length: 18
CDR3: CASSLSPGLGTVYNEQFF
DNA: TGTGCCAGCAGTTTATCTCCTGGTCTGGGGACAGTTTACAATGAGCAGTTCTTC

J: TRBJ2-7
V: TRBV11-1
D: -
size: -
length: 13
CDR3: CASSLGAFYEQYF
DNA: TGTGCCAGCAGCTTAGGGGCCTTCTACGAGCAGTACTTC

J: TRBJ2-7
V: TRBV3-1/TRBV3-2
D: TRBD1
size: -
length: 12
CDR3: CASSQGDREIRF
DNA: TGTGCCAGCAGCCAAGGGGACAGGGAAATTCGTTTC

J: TRBJ1-3
V: TRBV3-1/TRBV3-2
D: -
size: -
length: 16
CDR3: CASSQAREAPGNTIYF
DNA: TGTGCCAGCAGCCAAGCGAGGGAGGCCCCTGGAAACACCATATATTTT

J: TRBJ2-2
V: TRBV28
D: TRBD1
size: once
length: 16
CDR3: CASSSGTGLGTGELFF
DNA: TGTGCCAGCAGTTCTGGGACAGGGTTGGGCACCGGGGAGCTGTTTTTT

J: TRBJ1-1
V: TRBV6-2/TRBV6-3
D: -
size: -
length: 11
CDR3: CASSLGPEAFF
DNA: TGTGCCAGCAGCCTGGGCCCCGAAGCTTTCTTT

J: TRBJ2-7
V: TRBV5-5
D: -
size: -
length: 14
CDR3: CASSLLSGSYEQYF
DNA: TGTGCCAGCAGCTTGCTTTCGGGCTCCTACGAGCAGTACTTC

J: TRBJ1-2
V: TRBV7-2
D: -
size: -
length: 14
CDR3: CASGRPDWGYGYTF
DNA: TGTGCCAGCGGGAGACCGGACTGGGGCTATGGCTACACCTTC

J: TRBJ1-2
V: TRBV19
D: TRBD1
size: few
length: 15
CDR3: CASSPGQPTNYGYTF
DNA: TGTGCCAGTAGTCCGGGACAGCCGACTAACTATGGCTACACCTTC

J: TRBJ2-1
V: TRBV3-1/TRBV3-2
D: TRBD2
size: -
length: 16
CDR3: CASSLPGASGSNEQFF
DNA: TGTGCCAGCAGCCTCCCCGGGGCTAGCGGGAGTAATGAGCAGTTCTTC

J: TRBJ1-5
V: TRBV30
D: TRBD1
size: -
length: 14
CDR3: CAWSEGTGRQPQHF
DNA: TGTGCCTGGAGTGAGGGGACAGGGCGACAGCCCCAGCATTTT

J: TRBJ2-3
V: TRBV7-2
D: TRBD2
size: -
length: 14
CDR3: CASSLAGGLDTQYF
DNA: TGTGCCAGCAGTCTAGCGGGGGGTTTGGATACGCAGTATTTT

J: TRBJ2-5
V: TRBV11-2
D: TRBD2
size: -
length: 15
CDR3: CASSQRGLPQETQYF
DNA: TGTGCCAGCAGCCAAAGGGGACTACCACAAGAGACCCAGTACTTC

J: TRBJ1-6
V: TRBV6-1
D: -
size: once
length: 16
CDR3: CASSGYHNSYNSPLHF
DNA: TGTGCCAGCAGTGGCTACCATAACTCCTATAATTCACCCCTCCACTTT

J: TRBJ2-7
V: TRBV19
D: TRBD2
size: -
length: 17
CDR3: CASSNFPGLAGPYEQYF
DNA: TGTGCCAGTAGTAATTTTCCGGGACTAGCGGGGCCCTACGAGCAGTACTTC

J: TRBJ1-1
V: TRBV5-4
D: -
size: -
length: 12
CDR3: CASSRHGTEAFF
DNA: TGTGCCAGCAGCCGACATGGAACTGAAGCTTTCTTT

J: TRBJ2-1
V: TRBV2
D: -
size: -
length: 13
CDR3: CASSWTANNEQFF
DNA: TGTGCCAGCAGTTGGACAGCAAACAATGAGCAGTTCTTC

J: TRBJ2-6
V: TRBV29-1
D: TRBD1
size: -
length: 16
CDR3: CSARTGGFSGANVLTF
DNA: TGCAGCGCACGGACAGGGGGGTTCTCTGGGGCCAACGTCCTGACTTTC

J: TRBJ2-7
V: TRBV11-3
D: TRBD1
size: -
length: 14
CDR3: CASSFTQGVGEQYF
DNA: TGTGCCAGCAGCTTCACGCAGGGGGTCGGGGAGCAGTACTTC

J: TRBJ2-2
V: TRBV7-2
D: -
size: -
length: 14
CDR3: CASSPRRNTGELFF
DNA: TGTGCCAGCAGCCCCCGGAGGAACACCGGGGAGCTGTTTTTT

J: TRBJ2-1
V: TRBV11-2
D: TRBD2
size: -
length: 18
CDR3: CASSLRLAGGAGEDEQFF
DNA: TGTGCCAGCAGCTTGCGGCTAGCGGGAGGCGCCGGAGAGGACGAGCAGTTCTTC

J: TRBJ2-7
V: TRBV11-2
D: -
size: -
length: 16
CDR3: CASSTVRGRDSYEQYF
DNA: TGTGCCAGCAGCACTGTTAGGGGGCGGGATTCCTACGAGCAGTACTTC

J: TRBJ1-6
V: TRBV4-2
D: TRBD1
size: once
length: 19
CDR3: CASSQEGPGQRSYNSPLHF
DNA: TGTGCCAGCAGCCAAGAGGGTCCGGGACAGCGTTCCTATAATTCACCCCTCCACTTT

J: TRBJ1-1
V: TRBV7-9
D: TRBD1
size: -
length: 17
CDR3: CASNFPPGQAVNTEAFF
DNA: TGTGCCAGCAACTTCCCACCAGGACAGGCAGTGAACACTGAAGCTTTCTTT

J: TRBJ1-1
V: TRBV28
D: TRBD1
size: -
length: 15
CDR3: CASSPPDRGGTEAFF
DNA: TGTGCCAGCAGTCCCCCGGACAGGGGGGGCACTGAAGCTTTCTTT

J: TRBJ1-6
V: TRBV12-3/TRBV12-4
D: -
size: -
length: 13
CDR3: CASRSPPDSPLHF
DNA: TGTGCCAGCAGATCTCCCCCGGATTCACCCCTCCACTTT

J: TRBJ2-7
V: TRBV6-2/TRBV6-3
D: TRBD1
size: once
length: 15
CDR3: CASSVPGQGEYEQYF
DNA: TGTGCCAGCAGTGTCCCGGGACAGGGGGAGTACGAGCAGTACTTC

J: TRBJ2-2
V: TRBV6-5
D: TRBD1
size: once
length: 15
CDR3: CASSSGTGNTGELFF
DNA: TGTGCCAGCAGTTCCGGGACAGGGAACACCGGGGAGCTGTTTTTT

J: TRBJ1-2
V: TRBV29-1
D: -
size: -
length: 12
CDR3: CSVEGRAYGYTF
DNA: TGCAGCGTTGAAGGCAGGGCCTATGGCTACACCTTC

J: TRBJ2-5
V: TRBV5-6
D: -
size: -
length: 15
CDR3: CASSLGPQLQETQYF
DNA: TGTGCCAGCAGCTTGGGACCACAGCTCCAAGAGACCCAGTACTTC

J: TRBJ2-5
V: TRBV2
D: TRBD2
size: -
length: 15
CDR3: CASARSGGGEETQYF
DNA: TGTGCCAGCGCCCGGAGCGGGGGGGGTGAAGAGACCCAGTACTTC